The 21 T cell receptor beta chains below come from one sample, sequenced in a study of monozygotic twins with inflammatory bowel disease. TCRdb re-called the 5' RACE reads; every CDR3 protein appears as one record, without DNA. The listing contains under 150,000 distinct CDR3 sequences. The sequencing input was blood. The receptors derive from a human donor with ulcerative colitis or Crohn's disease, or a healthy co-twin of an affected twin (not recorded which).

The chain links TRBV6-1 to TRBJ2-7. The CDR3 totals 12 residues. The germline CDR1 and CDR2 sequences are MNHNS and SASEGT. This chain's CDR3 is CASSDGTYEQYF.

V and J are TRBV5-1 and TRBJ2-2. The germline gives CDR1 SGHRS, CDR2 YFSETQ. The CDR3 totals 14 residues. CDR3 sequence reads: CASSLPSHTGELFF.

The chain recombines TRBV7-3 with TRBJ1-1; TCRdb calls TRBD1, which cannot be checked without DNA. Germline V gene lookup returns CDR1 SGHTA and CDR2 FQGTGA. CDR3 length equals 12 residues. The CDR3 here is CASSLNRGEAFF.

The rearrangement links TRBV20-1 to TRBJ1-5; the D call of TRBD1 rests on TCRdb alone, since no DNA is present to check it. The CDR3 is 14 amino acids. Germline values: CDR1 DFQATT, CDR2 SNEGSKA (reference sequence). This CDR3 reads CSARGTGGNQPQHF.

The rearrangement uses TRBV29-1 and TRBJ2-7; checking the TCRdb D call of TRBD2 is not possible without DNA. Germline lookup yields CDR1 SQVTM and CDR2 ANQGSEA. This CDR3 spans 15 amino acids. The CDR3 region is CSVRQGSSNSYEQYF.

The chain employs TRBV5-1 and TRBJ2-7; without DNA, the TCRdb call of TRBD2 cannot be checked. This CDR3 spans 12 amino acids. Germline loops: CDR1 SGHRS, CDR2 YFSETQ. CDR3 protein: CASSYRPGLQYF.

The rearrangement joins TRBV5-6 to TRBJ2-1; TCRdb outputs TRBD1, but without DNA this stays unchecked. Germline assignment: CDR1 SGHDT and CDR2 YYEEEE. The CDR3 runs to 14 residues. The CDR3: CASSRGDKYNEQFF.

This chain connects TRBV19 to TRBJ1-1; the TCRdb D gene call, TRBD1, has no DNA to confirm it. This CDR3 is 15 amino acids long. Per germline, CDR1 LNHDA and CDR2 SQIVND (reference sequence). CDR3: CASSIGDRWSTEAFF.

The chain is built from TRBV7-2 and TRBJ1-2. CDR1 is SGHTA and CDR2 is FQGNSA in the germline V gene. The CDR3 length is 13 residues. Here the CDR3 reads CASIPRRGYGYTF.

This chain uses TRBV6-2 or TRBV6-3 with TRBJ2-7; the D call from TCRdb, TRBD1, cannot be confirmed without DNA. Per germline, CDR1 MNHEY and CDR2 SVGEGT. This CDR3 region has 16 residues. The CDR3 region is CASSYSRDGHSYEQYF.

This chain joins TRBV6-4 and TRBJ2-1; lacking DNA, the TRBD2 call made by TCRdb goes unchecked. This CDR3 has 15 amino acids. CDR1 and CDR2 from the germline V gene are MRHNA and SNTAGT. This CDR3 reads CASSPTSGGADEQFF.

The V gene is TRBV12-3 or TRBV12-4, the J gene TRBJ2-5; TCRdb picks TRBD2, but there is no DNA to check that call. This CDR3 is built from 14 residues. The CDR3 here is CASSPIGPRETQYF.

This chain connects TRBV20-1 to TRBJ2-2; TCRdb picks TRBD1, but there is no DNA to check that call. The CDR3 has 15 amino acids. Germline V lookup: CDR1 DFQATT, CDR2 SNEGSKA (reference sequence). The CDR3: CSARIRQGIEGELFF.

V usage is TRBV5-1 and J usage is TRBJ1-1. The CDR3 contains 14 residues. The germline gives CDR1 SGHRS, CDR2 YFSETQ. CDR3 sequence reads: CASSTSVRDTEAFF.

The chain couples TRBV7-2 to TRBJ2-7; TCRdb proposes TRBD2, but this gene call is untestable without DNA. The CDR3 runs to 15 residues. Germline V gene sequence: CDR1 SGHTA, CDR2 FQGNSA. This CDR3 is CATNRGGSSSYEQYF.

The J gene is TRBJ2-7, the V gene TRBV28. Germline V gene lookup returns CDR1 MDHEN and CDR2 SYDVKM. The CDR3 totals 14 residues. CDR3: CASSLLSPSYEQYF.

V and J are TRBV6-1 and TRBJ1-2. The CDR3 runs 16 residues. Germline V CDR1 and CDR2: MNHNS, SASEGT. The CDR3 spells CASSHDWARANYGYTF.

CDR3 sequence: CASSETGANQPQHF. The chain uses TRBV2 and TRBJ1-5; checking the TCRdb D call of TRBD1 is not possible without DNA. This CDR3 contains 14 residues. Germline CDR1 is SNHLY and CDR2 is FYNNEI.

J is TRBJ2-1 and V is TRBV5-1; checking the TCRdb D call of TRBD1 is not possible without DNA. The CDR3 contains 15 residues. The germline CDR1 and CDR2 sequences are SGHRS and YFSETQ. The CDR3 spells CASSQRTGAYNEQFF.

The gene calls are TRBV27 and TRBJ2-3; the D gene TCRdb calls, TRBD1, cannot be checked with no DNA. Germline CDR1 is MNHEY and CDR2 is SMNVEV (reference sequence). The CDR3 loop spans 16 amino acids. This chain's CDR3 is CASSRTRGLETDTQYF.

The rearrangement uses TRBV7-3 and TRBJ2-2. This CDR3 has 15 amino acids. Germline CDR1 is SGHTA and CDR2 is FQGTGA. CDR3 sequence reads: CASSFKGLRPGELFF.